This T cell receptor beta chain stems from a study of blood T cell repertoires in COVID-19. On the study more broadly: Italy, Spain and the United States were the sources of the convalescent and acute COVID-19 samples. T cells, B-cell-depleted T cells, or PBMCs provided the cDNA or gDNA that served as material.

Source study methods: Reference gene primers were amplified, and this amplification served to estimate nucleated cell counts. Only in-frame clones appear in the TCRdb table, and some are missing; sequencing was by immunoSEQ multiplex PCR. V and J calls and clone size are given by that table; D and trimming were obtained from the DNA. The table lists some 120,000 clones, approximately 80% of them singletons. Germline V lookup: CDR1 SGDLS, CDR2 YYNGEE. The CDR3 has 13 residues. V was cut by 0 bases and J by 6 bases, with 9 bases left in between. Sequencing was carried out using peripheral blood. This TCR was sampled from a human donor in a cohort sampled during active COVID-19. V is TRBV9 and J is TRBJ1-1; the D is unclear. CDR3: CASSVVRGAEAFF. The CDR3 DNA reads as TGTGCCAGCAGCGTAGTCCGGGGTGCTGAAGCTTTCTTT.